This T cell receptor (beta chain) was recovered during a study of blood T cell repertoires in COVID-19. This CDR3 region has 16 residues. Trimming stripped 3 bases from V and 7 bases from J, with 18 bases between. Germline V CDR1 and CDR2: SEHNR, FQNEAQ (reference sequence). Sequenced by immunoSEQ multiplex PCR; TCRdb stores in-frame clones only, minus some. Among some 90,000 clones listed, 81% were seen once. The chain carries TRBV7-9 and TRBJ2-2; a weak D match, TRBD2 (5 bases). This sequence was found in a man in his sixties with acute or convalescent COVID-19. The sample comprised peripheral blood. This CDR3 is CASSFLVKTGSGELFF. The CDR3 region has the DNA TGTGCCAGCAGCTTTCTCGTGAAGACGGGGAGCGGGGAGCTGTTTTTT.